Listed here are 12 T cell receptor beta chains from one sample, sequenced in a study of the immune and genomic landscape of osteosarcoma. Produced via immunoSEQ multiplex PCR; TCRdb's table is partial and in-frame only. The top ten hold approximately 6% of the sample, which has about 5,100 clones, more than 60% seen once. Poor-prognosis osteosarcoma patients supplied post-treatment primary, local recurrence and metastasis tumor specimens. The sequencing sample was made of osteosarcoma tumor tissue from the lung. These receptors were taken from a human donor with osteosarcoma.

The chain is built from TRBV7-9 and TRBJ1-5, with a possible D match to TRBD1 (5 bases). V shed 5 bases and J shed 4 bases, with 9 bases lying between them. There are 13 residues in the CDR3. CDR1 SEHNR and CDR2 FQNEAQ come from the germline V gene (reference sequence). The CDR3 DNA is TGTGCCAGCAGCGCCACAGGAAATCAGCCCCAGCATTTT. As protein: CASSATGNQPQHF.

V gene TRBV11-2 combines with J gene TRBJ1-1; 9 bases line up with TRBD1. V shed 3 bases, J shed 10 bases, and the junction held 15 bases outside the gene matches. The CDR3 length is 16 residues. Germline V gene data show CDR1 as SGHAT and CDR2 as FQNNGV. The CDR3 loop reads CASSLAPTGTGKGAFF. In DNA, the CDR3 is TGTGCCAGCAGCTTGGCCCCCACCGGGACAGGGAAGGGAGCTTTCTTT.

The gene calls are TRBV7-2 and TRBJ2-2; D is perhaps TRBD1 (5 bases). The V gene lost 5 bases and the J gene lost 6 bases, with 19 bases spanning the gap. In germline, CDR1 is SGHTA, CDR2 FQGNSA. This CDR3 has 16 amino acids. CDR3 coding DNA: TGTGCCAGCAGCCCACAAGGGGCTTATGTTCCCGGGGAGCTGTTTTTT. This encodes CASSPQGAYVPGELFF.

The rearrangement links TRBV2 to TRBJ1-1; no clear D. The CDR3 is 13 amino acids. Germline-derived CDR1 and CDR2 are SNHLY and FYNNEI. V shed 7 bases and J shed 4 bases, with 13 bases lying between them. CDR3 in DNA: TGTGCCAGCAACCCCCGGTCGGGCACTGAAGCTTTCTTT. Translation gives CASNPRSGTEAFF.

The V call is TRBV5-6, the J call TRBJ2-7; D uncertain. Germline-derived CDR1 and CDR2 are SGHDT and YYEEEE. The CDR3 runs 11 residues. V was pared by 0 bases and J by 6 bases, with 4 bases between. The CDR3 is CASSLVGEQYF. The CDR3, as DNA: TGTGCCAGCAGCTTGGTGGGCGAGCAGTACTTC.

V and J are TRBV6-6 and TRBJ2-7, with D unresolved. Germline V gene lookup returns CDR1 MNHNY and CDR2 SVGAGI (reference sequence). Trimming stripped 0 bases from V and 2 bases from J, with 11 bases between. The length of the CDR3 is 15 residues. The CDR3 is CASSYSTSLAYEQYF. CDR3 nucleotides: TGTGCCAGCAGTTACTCTACGTCGTTGGCCTACGAGCAGTACTTC.

This sequence joins TRBV4-1 and TRBJ1-1; weak D call: TRBD1 (5 bases). This CDR3 has 13 amino acids. Trimming left V 1 base short and J 3 bases short, with 6 bases between. Per germline, CDR1 MGHRA and CDR2 YSYEKL. As DNA, the CDR3 is TGCGCCAGCAGCCAAGCAGGGTACACTGAAGCTTTCTTT. This encodes CASSQAGYTEAFF.

The chain joins TRBV30 to TRBJ1-6; the D gene is possibly TRBD1 (5 bases). Trimming shortened V by 4 bases and J by 7 bases, and 11 bases separated the two germline ends. The germline V gene encodes CDR1 GTSNPN and CDR2 SVGIG (reference sequence). The CDR3 extends over 13 amino acids. The CDR3 nucleotides read TGTGCCTGGACCGGGACGGCAAATTCACCCCTCCACTTT. This sequence encodes CAWTGTANSPLHF.

The rearrangement links TRBV19 to TRBJ2-7, with TRBD2 identical over 14 bases. Germline lookup yields CDR1 LNHDA and CDR2 SQIVND (reference sequence). The CDR3 spans 16 residues. V shed 4 bases and J 2 bases; nucleotides not matched to a gene: 4. CDR3 nucleotide sequence: TGTGCCAGTAGTACCGGACTAGCGGGAGGCACCTACGAGCAGTACTTC. It translates to CASSTGLAGGTYEQYF.

This sequence joins TRBV9 and TRBJ1-2; no clear D gene. Germline CDR1 SGDLS, CDR2 YYNGEE. This CDR3 is built from 14 residues. V shed 2 bases and J shed 5 bases, with 13 bases lying between them. CDR3 region: CASSVNPWDYGYTF. The CDR3 DNA reads TGTGCCAGCAGCGTCAATCCTTGGGATTATGGCTACACCTTC.

Only a few counts were recorded for this clone. The V call is TRBV6-5, the J call TRBJ1-2, with 9 bases matching TRBD1. Germline V CDR1 and CDR2: MNHEY, SVGAGI. This CDR3 spans 16 amino acids. V was clipped by 4 bases and J by 8 bases; unmatched bases: 14. The CDR3 reads CASSFGTGNHLRGYTF. Written as DNA, the CDR3 is TGTGCCAGCAGTTTCGGGACAGGGAATCACCTAAGAGGCTACACCTTC.

The V call is TRBV7-3, the J call TRBJ2-2; 7 bases are shared with TRBD2. Trimming cost V 9 bases and J 4 bases; bases outside gene matches: 8. This CDR3 is 14 amino acids long. CDR1 is SGHTA, CDR2 FQGTGA, per germline. The CDR3 here is CARWTRPCTGELFF. DNA of the CDR3: TGTGCCAGGTGGACTAGGCCATGCACCGGGGAGCTGTTTTTT.